What follows are 26 T cell receptor beta chains derived from one specimen sequenced in a study of T cells in Graves' hyperthyroidism and ophthalmopathy. What was amplified from RNA transcripts were TCR beta CDR3 regions. Primed by the HTBI set, a first-round RT-PCR was run on the TCR CDR3. One entry per CDR3 protein, called by TCRdb with MiXCR from the multiplex PCR reads. The sample shows 500,000 to 600,000 distinct CDR3 sequences, nearly 20% of them seen only once. The material sequenced was blood. These receptors came from a man aged 40-50 years with Graves' ophthalmopathy.

This clonotype was seen a handful of times. Germline is not matched at one junction end, which may reflect a read error. This chain uses TRBV4-2 with TRBJ2-3; the D call may be TRBD1 or TRBD2 (5 bases each). The CDR3 sequence is 15 residues long. Germline CDR1 reads LGHNA; CDR2 reads YNFKEQ. CDR3 in amino acids: CASSQRVGTTYTQYF. Here the CDR3 DNA reads TGTGCCAGCAGCCAGAGGGTTGGGACCACATATACGCAGTATTTT.

This clonotype appeared many times. The chain uses TRBV30 and TRBJ2-5; TRBD2 agrees at 7 bases. The CDR3 is 15 amino acids. Germline loops: CDR1 GTSNPN, CDR2 SVGIG (reference sequence). V shed 4 bases and J 5 bases; nucleotides not matched to a gene: 13. The CDR3, as DNA: TGTGCCTGGAAAAAGAGGGGAGGGCCTTACGAGACCCAGTACTTC. Translating gives CAWKKRGGPYETQYF.

This clonotype was observed at least ten times. The gene calls are TRBV28 and TRBJ2-5; TRBD1 is a possible D gene (5 bases). Trimming shortened V by 5 bases and J by 5 bases, and 15 bases separated the two germline ends. The CDR3 covers 14 residues. From germline, CDR1 is MDHEN and CDR2 SYDVKM. The CDR3 region is CASSTRRGRETQYF. The CDR3 DNA follows: TGTGCCAGCAGTACCCGTAGGGGTCGTGAGACCCAGTACTTC.

The chain is built from TRBV19 and TRBJ2-5; 10 nucleotides agree with TRBD1. Germline-derived CDR1 and CDR2 are LNHDA and SQIVND (reference sequence). V lost 7 bases to trimming and J lost 5 bases; unmatched junction nucleotides: 7. The CDR3 consists of 14 residues. CDR3 sequence reads: CASMRQGAGETQYF. The CDR3 DNA reads TGTGCCAGTATGAGACAGGGGGCCGGGGAGACCCAGTACTTC.

In its sample, this clonotype was seen many times. The chain is built from TRBV27 and TRBJ2-7; 9 nucleotides align to TRBD1. The CDR3 spans 15 residues. After removal of 5 bases from V and 3 bases from J, the junction contained 8 bases not matched to a gene. The V gene's germline CDR1 is MNHEY and CDR2 SMNVEV (reference sequence). The CDR3 DNA sequence: TGTGCCAGCAGTCAAAGATGGGACAGGGACTACGAGCAGTACTTC. Translating gives CASSQRWDRDYEQYF.

This clonotype was seen at least ten times. This rearrangement joins TRBV7-6 to TRBJ2-2; possibly TRBD1 for D (5 bases). V was cut by 5 bases and J by 0 bases, with 13 bases left in between. CDR3 size: 16 residues. Germline CDR1 SGHVS, CDR2 FNYEAQ. In DNA, the CDR3 is TGTGCCAGCAGCCCTAAGGGGCGGACGAACACCGGGGAGCTGTTTTTT. It codes for CASSPKGRTNTGELFF.

This rearrangement joins TRBV7-6 to TRBJ2-3; tentative D call: TRBD2 (5 bases). CDR1 and CDR2 (germline): SGHVS, FNYEAQ. The CDR3 spans 15 residues. Trimming pared 3 bases from V and 0 bases from J, leaving 10 bases between. The CDR3 spells CASSFEDWSTDTQYF. Written as DNA, the CDR3 is TGTGCCAGCAGCTTCGAGGACTGGAGCACAGATACGCAGTATTTT.

The chain joins TRBV18 to TRBJ1-1; D gene uncertain. CDR3 length: 15 residues. Looked up from germline, CDR1 is KGHSH and CDR2 is LQKENI. The V gene lost 2 bases and the J gene lost 1 base, with 11 bases spanning the gap. DNA for the CDR3: TGTGCCAGCTCACCAGAAAGGGCTTGGAACACTGAAGCTTTCTTT. Its translation: CASSPERAWNTEAFF.

The chain couples TRBV20-1 to TRBJ2-7; 9 bases agree with TRBD2. The CDR3 is 15 residues long. The trim removed 4 bases at V and 4 bases at J, leaving 11 bases unmatched. The germline gives CDR1 DFQATT, CDR2 SNEGSKA (reference sequence). The CDR3 coding sequence is TGCAGTGCTAAGAGCACGCGGGGGGGCGGGTACGAGCAGTACTTC. It yields the protein CSAKSTRGGGYEQYF.

This clonotype has more than one count but fewer than ten. The rearrangement links TRBV6-1 to TRBJ1-1, with unresolved D. Germline V gives CDR1 MNHNS, CDR2 SASEGT. Trimming took 6 bases from V and 3 from J, leaving 14 bases between them. The CDR3 covers 14 residues. The CDR3 region is CASRFTLWDTEAFF. CDR3 sequence (DNA): TGTGCCAGCAGATTTACACTTTGGGACACTGAAGCTTTCTTT.

The chain uses TRBV3-1 and TRBJ2-7; D might be TRBD1 (5 bases). CDR3 length: 15 residues. Germline V gene data show CDR1 as LGHDT and CDR2 as YNNKEL (reference sequence). Trimming pared 1 base from V and 5 bases from J, leaving 15 bases between. CDR3 sequence reads: CASSQGSRALDEQYF. CDR3 nucleotide sequence: TGTGCCAGCAGCCAAGGGAGCAGGGCTTTGGACGAGCAGTACTTC.

This clonotype was counted at least ten times. The rearrangement joins TRBV2 to TRBJ1-2; 8 nucleotides agree with TRBD1. CDR3 size: 15 residues. The J segment lost 1 base and the V segment lost 2 bases, leaving 3 bases of the junction unmatched. The germline V gene encodes CDR1 SNHLY and CDR2 FYNNEI. The CDR3 here is CASSERQGSNYGYTF. The CDR3 DNA follows: TGTGCCAGCAGTGAACGACAGGGGAGTAACTATGGCTACACCTTC.

In this sample, this clonotype turned up once. The junction does not match germline at one end; this may be a read error. This rearrangement joins TRBV25-1 to TRBJ2-1, with 14 bases that match TRBD2. This CDR3 region has 16 residues. The germline V gene has CDR1 MGHDK and CDR2 SYGVNS. The CDR3 loop is CANSEGLAGGFNEQFF. DNA for the CDR3: TGTGCCAACAGTGAAGGACTAGCGGGGGGTTTCAATGAGCAGTTCTTC.

This clonotype was found many times. This chain uses TRBV28 with TRBJ2-7; D not resolved. In germline, CDR1 is MDHEN, CDR2 SYDVKM. Trimming took off 3 bases at V and 3 bases at J, with 9 bases between the two ends. CDR3 length: 13 amino acids. CDR3 coding DNA: TGTGCCAGCAGTTTTCCCCAGGACTACGAGCAGTACTTC. Translating it yields CASSFPQDYEQYF.

The sample holds a few counts of this clonotype. The chain recombines TRBV7-9 with TRBJ2-3, with 10 bases matching TRBD2. From germline, CDR1 is SEHNR and CDR2 FQNEAQ (reference sequence). The J segment lost 4 bases and the V segment lost 1 base, leaving 5 bases of the junction unmatched. CDR3 length: 16 amino acids. The DNA for the CDR3 is TGTGCCAGCAGCTTAGTGGGACTAGCGTTGGCAGATACGCAGTATTTT. Protein: CASSLVGLALADTQYF.

Concerning this clonotype: The junction does not match germline at one end; this may be a read error. The chain combines TRBV19 with TRBJ2-7, with D perhaps given as TRBD1 or TRBD2 (5 bases each). The CDR3 runs 15 residues. The germline CDR1 and CDR2 sequences are LNHDA and SQIVND (reference sequence). CDR3: CASSPRGAWSYEKYF. CDR3 bases: TGTGCCAGTAGTCCTCGAGGGGCGTGGTCCTACGAGAAGTACTTC. The full variable domain, in which reference TRBV19 and TRBJ2-7 provide the parts outside the CDR3, is DGGITQSPKYLFRKEGQNVTLSCEQNLNHDAMYWYRQDPGQGLRLIYYSQIVNDFQKGDIAEGYSVSREKKESFPLTVTSAQKNPTAFYLCASSPRGAWSYEKYFGPGTRLTVT.

This clonotype has only a few counts. The chain combines TRBV7-9 with TRBJ1-3; D ambiguous. The CDR3 runs 16 residues. Germline loops: CDR1 SEHNR, CDR2 FQNEAQ (reference sequence). V was cut by 3 bases and J by 2 bases, with 14 bases left in between. Here the CDR3 reads CASSFFREAAGNTIYF. In DNA, the CDR3 is TGTGCCAGCAGCTTCTTCCGAGAGGCCGCTGGAAACACCATATATTTT.

The chain carries TRBV6-5 and TRBJ2-7, with D perhaps matching TRBD2 (5 bases). The CDR3 has 15 residues. Germline CDR1 is MNHEY and CDR2 is SVGAGI. With 2 bases removed from V and 1 base from J, the gap between germline ends came to 12 bases. The CDR3 reads CASSYHSRGSYEQYF. CDR3 coding DNA: TGTGCCAGCAGTTACCATTCTCGGGGTTCCTACGAGCAGTACTTC.

In DNA, the CDR3 is TGCAGTGCTAGATCAGCAGGCCCCTACGAGCAGTACTTC. Its translation is CSARSAGPYEQYF. The chain carries TRBV20-1 and TRBJ2-7, with unresolved D. The CDR3 has 13 amino acids. V lost 2 bases and J lost 2, with 10 bases in between. Germline lookup yields CDR1 DFQATT and CDR2 SNEGSKA (reference sequence).

This clonotype has just a few counts. The J gene is TRBJ2-7, the V gene TRBV5-1; D may correspond to TRBD1 or TRBD2 (7 bases each). The V gene's germline CDR1 is SGHRS and CDR2 YFSETQ. V lost 1 base and J 2 bases, leaving 10 bases between the germline ends. This CDR3 is built from 14 residues. Here the CDR3 reads CASSLQGGAYEQYF. The CDR3 coding sequence is TGCGCCAGCAGCTTGCAGGGGGGGGCCTACGAGCAGTACTTC.

This clonotype has more than one count but fewer than ten. The chain uses TRBV6-1 and TRBJ2-1; D remains ambiguous. This CDR3 region has 11 residues. Germline-derived CDR1 and CDR2 are MNHNS and SASEGT. V lost 7 bases and J 8 bases, leaving 9 bases between the germline ends. The CDR3 DNA sequence: TGTGCCAGCACCCTTCTCGATGAGCAGTTCTTC. The encoded protein is CASTLLDEQFF.

In its sample, this clonotype was seen a few times. V and J are TRBV4-1 and TRBJ1-3, with D uncertain. This CDR3 has 13 amino acids. Germline values: CDR1 MGHRA, CDR2 YSYEKL. Trimming shortened V by 3 bases and J by 4 bases, and 7 bases separated the two germline ends. The CDR3 region is CASSQSGGNTIYF. Written as DNA, the CDR3 is TGCGCCAGCAGCCAGTCCGGCGGAAACACCATATATTTT.

The V gene is TRBV7-2, the J gene TRBJ2-7; D remains unclear. Germline-derived CDR1 and CDR2 are SGHTA and FQGNSA. V was clipped by 1 base and J by 6 bases, with 13 bases between them. The CDR3 contains 14 residues. Here the CDR3 DNA reads TGTGCCAGCAGCTTAGGGGGTCCCCCTGGCGAGCAGTACTTC. As protein: CASSLGGPPGEQYF.

In the case of this clonotype: The CDR3 carries no conserved terminal phenylalanine or tryptophan, so it likely arises from a read error. This sequence joins TRBV10-2 and TRBJ2-1; D is unresolved. The CDR3 sequence is 13 residues long. Trimming took off 8 bases at V and 1 base at J, with 9 bases between the two ends. Germline assignment: CDR1 WSHSY and CDR2 SAAADI. The chain's CDR3 is CASRQGSYNEQFS. CDR3 in DNA: TGCGCCAGCCGCCAAGGTTCCTACAATGAGCAGTTCTCC.

The chain links TRBV6-1 to TRBJ1-3; weak D call: TRBD1 (6 bases). Germline V gene data show CDR1 as MNHNS and CDR2 as SASEGT. Trimming took 5 bases from V and 6 from J, leaving 17 bases between them. The CDR3 contains 15 residues. As DNA, the CDR3 is TGTGCCAGCAGTCTAGGAGGGGGGAATTCAAACACCATATATTTT. This translates into CASSLGGGNSNTIYF.

This clonotype has at least ten counts. V gene TRBV6-2 or TRBV6-3 combines with J gene TRBJ2-7, with 9 bases identical to TRBD1. Germline values: CDR1 MNHEY, CDR2 SVGEGT. Trimming took 6 bases from V and 3 from J; bases not matched to a gene: 12. This CDR3 contains 16 residues. In nucleotides, the CDR3 is TGTGCCAGCAGCTCCAGTGGGACAGGGTCGGACTACGAGCAGTACTTC. Translating gives CASSSSGTGSDYEQYF.